This T cell receptor beta chain was observed in a study of cytomegalovirus exposure and HLA in healthy donors. Study results and limitations: TCR beta chains numbering approximately 150 were designated cytomegalovirus-associated.

Profiling relied on immunoSEQ multiplex PCR, and the TCRdb table lists in-frame clones only, not all of them. The sample has a few hundred thousand clones, approximately 88% seen once. The CDR3 runs to 13 residues. The V segment lost 5 bases and the J segment 1 base; nucleotides outside the gene matches: 1. Germline V gene sequence: CDR1 SGHVS, CDR2 FQNEAQ. Of note for this clone: Its target is unknown.

The chain uses TRBV7-8 and TRBJ2-7; 8 nucleotides align to TRBD2. The sample was PBMCs. The sequence came from a woman younger than 45 in good health and CMV-seropositive. CDR3 sequence (DNA): TGTGCCAGCAGCCCGGGGGGGTCCTACGAGCAGTACTTC. Translating gives CASSPGGSYEQYF.